These 32 T cell receptor beta chains were sequenced from one sample in a study of T cell responses to AZD1222 COVID-19 vaccine. This table comes from immunoSEQ multiplex PCR, and its TCRdb copy is limited to in-frame clones, with some not included. The sample has about 120,000 clones, 80% to 95% seen once. Sample: peripheral blood, taken 28 days after the second AZD1222 dose. Source of these receptors: an adult who received the AZD1222 COVID-19 vaccine.

This chain connects TRBV19 to TRBJ1-5, with 8 positions matching TRBD1. CDR1 and CDR2 from the germline V gene are LNHDA and SQIVND (reference sequence). The CDR3 spans 14 residues. The trim removed 5 bases at V and 4 bases at J, leaving 4 bases unmatched. Here the CDR3 DNA reads TGTGCCAGTAGTGTAGGACAGGGTAATCAGCCCCAGCATTTT. This encodes CASSVGQGNQPQHF.

This clone was found once. This sequence joins TRBV6-2 or TRBV6-3 and TRBJ2-1; 8 bases fit TRBD1. Losses at the gene ends were 5 bases for V and 12 bases for J; bases not matched to a gene: 6. CDR1 MNHEY and CDR2 SVGEGT come from the germline V gene. The CDR3 is made up of 12 amino acids. CDR3 loop: CASSDRQGWQFF. The DNA for the CDR3 is TGTGCCAGCAGTGATAGACAGGGGTGGCAGTTCTTC.

The chain couples TRBV6-6 to TRBJ1-2; TRBD1 matches at 7 bases. The CDR3 has 13 amino acids. Germline lookup yields CDR1 MNHNY and CDR2 SVGAGI (reference sequence). V dropped 5 bases and J dropped 8; count of bases not matched to a gene: 8. This CDR3 reads CASSPTGVGGYTF. CDR3 in DNA: TGTGCCAGCAGTCCTACAGGGGTCGGCGGCTACACCTTC.

The rearrangement uses TRBV6-5 and TRBJ1-1, with no clear D. CDR1 and CDR2 from the germline V gene are MNHEY and SVGAGI. CDR3 length equals 12 residues. V was cut by 7 bases and J by 1 base, with 7 bases left in between. CDR3 in DNA: TGTGCCAGCACCAGACAGAACACTGAAGCTTTCTTT. This sequence encodes CASTRQNTEAFF.

The chain has TRBV24-1 and TRBJ2-7; 8 bases map to TRBD1. V dropped 10 bases and J dropped 7; count of bases not matched to a gene: 11. The CDR3 contains 13 residues. Germline V gene lookup returns CDR1 KGHDR and CDR2 SFDVKD. DNA for the CDR3: TGTGCCACTTCTCAGGGGGCTATACGGGAGCAGTACTTC. Translated, it gives CATSQGAIREQYF.

The CDR3 here is CSASNSLNSPLHF. DNA of the CDR3: TGCAGTGCTAGTAACAGCCTTAATTCACCCCTCCACTTT. V and J are TRBV20-1 and TRBJ1-6, with D unclear. The germline V gene has CDR1 DFQATT and CDR2 SNEGSKA (reference sequence). CDR3 size: 13 residues. Trimming shortened V by 3 bases and J by 6 bases, and 9 bases separated the two germline ends.

This chain links TRBV11-2 with TRBJ2-7, with a possible D match to TRBD2 (7 bases). There are 13 residues in the CDR3. V was shortened by 1 base and J by 6 bases, with 10 bases between the two germline ends. Germline loops: CDR1 SGHAT, CDR2 FQNNGV. The CDR3 loop reads CASSLGGGSEQYF. The CDR3 region has the DNA TGTGCCAGCAGCTTAGGGGGGGGCAGCGAGCAGTACTTC.

The chain has TRBV4-1 and TRBJ2-3; D is unclear. Germline CDR1 reads MGHRA; CDR2 reads YSYEKL. This CDR3 has 16 amino acids. V was trimmed by 1 base and J by 2 bases, leaving 13 bases between them. CDR3 region: CASSQGLLTNTDTQYF. CDR3 coding DNA: TGCGCCAGCAGCCAAGGGCTACTAACAAACACAGATACGCAGTATTTT.

The chain joins TRBV28 to TRBJ2-1, with D tentatively TRBD1 (5 bases). The CDR3 length is 14 residues. Germline-derived CDR1 and CDR2 are MDHEN and SYDVKM. V was trimmed by 6 bases and J by 4 bases, leaving 13 bases between them. The CDR3 reads CASRHPTGYNEQFF. Written as DNA, the CDR3 is TGTGCCAGCAGACACCCTACAGGTTACAATGAGCAGTTCTTC. Drawing the rest from reference TRBV28 and TRBJ2-1, the complete variable domain is DVKVTQSSRYLVKRTGEKVFLECVQDMDHENMFWYRQDPGLGLRLIYFSYDVKMKEKGDIPEGYSVSREKKERFSLILESASTNQTSMYLCASRHPTGYNEQFFGPGTRLTVL.

The sample holds a few counts of this clone. This chain links TRBV28 with TRBJ2-1; D could derive from TRBD1 or TRBD2 (5 bases each). The CDR3 loop spans 15 amino acids. Germline V gene data show CDR1 as MDHEN and CDR2 as SYDVKM. V was pared by 1 base and J by 8 bases, with 15 bases between. The DNA for the CDR3 is TGTGCCAGCAGTTTATTGGCTGCCGGGGCCCATGAGCAGTTCTTC. This translates into CASSLLAAGAHEQFF.

The CDR3 region is CASSDGRGAWSPLHF. The DNA of the CDR3 is TGTGCCAGCAGCGATGGTCGGGGGGCTTGGTCACCCCTCCACTTT. The chain combines TRBV28 with TRBJ1-6; D perhaps matches TRBD1 (6 bases). Trimming shortened V by 6 bases and J by 10 bases, and 19 bases separated the two germline ends. There are 15 residues in the CDR3. The V gene's germline CDR1 is MDHEN and CDR2 SYDVKM. Using reference TRBV28 and TRBJ1-6 for the parts outside the CDR3, the full variable domain is DVKVTQSSRYLVKRTGEKVFLECVQDMDHENMFWYRQDPGLGLRLIYFSYDVKMKEKGDIPEGYSVSREKKERFSLILESASTNQTSMYLCASSDGRGAWSPLHFGNGTRLTVT.

This chain links TRBV28 with TRBJ2-7; D may be TRBD1 (7 bases). V was clipped by 3 bases and J by 3 bases, with 15 bases between them. CDR1 and CDR2 from the germline V gene are MDHEN and SYDVKM. CDR3 length: 15 residues. The DNA of the CDR3 is TGTGCCAGCAGTTTCGCAGGGGGGAAGGACTACGAGCAGTACTTC. Its translation: CASSFAGGKDYEQYF.

The rearrangement links TRBV6-5 to TRBJ1-6, with D possibly matching TRBD1 (5 bases). The germline gives CDR1 MNHEY, CDR2 SVGAGI. Trimming took off 0 bases at V and 7 bases at J, with 13 bases between the two ends. The CDR3 spans 16 residues. The CDR3 loop reads CASSYSRGFENSPLHF. CDR3 bases: TGTGCCAGCAGTTACTCTAGGGGCTTCGAGAATTCACCCCTCCACTTT.

This clone was seen just once. This chain links TRBV5-6 with TRBJ1-4; 12 nucleotides match TRBD1. The CDR3 spans 15 residues. Germline V gene sequence: CDR1 SGHDT, CDR2 YYEEEE. V lost 0 bases to trimming and J lost 8 bases; unmatched junction nucleotides: 2. CDR3 nucleotides: TGTGCCAGCAGCTTGGCCGGGACAGGGGGCGAAAAACTGTTTTTT. Residues: CASSLAGTGGEKLFF.

V usage is TRBV2 and J usage is TRBJ1-2; perhaps TRBD1 as D (5 bases). The V end lost 4 bases, the J end lost 8 bases, and 17 bases lay between the germline ends. Germline V gene sequence: CDR1 SNHLY, CDR2 FYNNEI. The CDR3 has 14 residues. The DNA for the CDR3 is TGTGCCAGCAGTGTCTTACAGGAGGTTAACGGCTACACCTTC. Amino acids: CASSVLQEVNGYTF.

The CDR3 here is CASRVAGGTSTDTQYF. CDR3 bases: TGTGCCAGCAGGGTAGCGGGAGGGACTAGCACAGATACGCAGTATTTT. This chain joins TRBV27 and TRBJ2-3; TRBD2 aligns across 11 bases. The CDR3 sequence is 16 residues long. CDR1 is MNHEY, CDR2 SMNVEV, per germline (reference sequence). Trimming removed 6 bases from V and 0 bases from J; junction bases left unmatched: 5.

The chain combines TRBV19 with TRBJ2-1, with D perhaps assigned TRBD1 or TRBD2 (5 bases each). Germline CDR1 and CDR2: LNHDA and SQIVND (reference sequence). The CDR3 totals 13 residues. V dropped 5 bases and J dropped 10 bases, with 15 bases sitting between them. In DNA form, the CDR3 reads TGTGCCAGTAGTGAATTTGGGGGTTTGGAGCAGTTCTTC. This codes for CASSEFGGLEQFF.

The chain couples TRBV28 to TRBJ2-7; possibly TRBD2 for D (5 bases). Per germline, CDR1 MDHEN and CDR2 SYDVKM. V was clipped by 4 bases and J by 0 bases, with 7 bases between them. This CDR3 is built from 13 residues. CDR3 region: CASSSGFSYEQYF. In nucleotides, the CDR3 is TGTGCCAGCAGTTCGGGGTTCTCCTACGAGCAGTACTTC.

The chain carries TRBV28 and TRBJ2-2; D not certain. This CDR3 comprises 15 residues. The V gene lost 3 bases and the J gene lost 0 bases, with 8 bases spanning the gap. CDR1 is MDHEN, CDR2 SYDVKM, per germline. The chain's CDR3 is CASSFTPANTGELFF. For the CDR3, the DNA is TGTGCCAGCAGTTTCACCCCAGCGAACACCGGGGAGCTGTTTTTT.

CDR3 DNA: TGCAGTGCTAGTCAGGGTGGTGAGTTTAATTCACCCCTCCACTTT. The encoded protein is CSASQGGEFNSPLHF. The chain carries TRBV20-1 and TRBJ1-6, with TRBD1 as a possible D gene (5 bases). The CDR3 consists of 15 residues. V was trimmed by 3 bases and J by 6 bases, leaving 15 bases between them. CDR1 is DFQATT, CDR2 SNEGSKA, per germline (reference sequence).

The CDR3 DNA reads TGTGCCAGCTCACCAGAACAGGGTAGCTCTGGAAACACCATATATTTT. It translates to CASSPEQGSSGNTIYF. V and J are TRBV18 and TRBJ1-3; tentative D call: TRBD1 (6 bases). This CDR3 contains 16 residues. Germline V gene data show CDR1 as KGHSH and CDR2 as LQKENI. V dropped 2 bases and J dropped 0 bases, with 11 bases sitting between them.

The chain is built from TRBV7-6 and TRBJ1-2; D is possibly TRBD1 (5 bases). Germline CDR1 reads SGHVS; CDR2 reads FNYEAQ. V was shortened by 5 bases and J by 1 base, with 8 bases between the two germline ends. CDR3 size: 13 residues. CDR3 protein: CASSQGVNYGYTF. CDR3 sequence (DNA): TGTGCCAGCAGCCAGGGCGTTAACTATGGCTACACCTTC.

J is TRBJ2-3 and V is TRBV5-1; D gene uncertain. The V and J ends lost 5 bases and 0 bases respectively, with 1 base between them. This CDR3 has 11 amino acids. Germline V gene sequence: CDR1 SGHRS, CDR2 YFSETQ. CDR3 nucleotides: TGCGCCAGCAGTAGCACAGATACGCAGTATTTT. Residues: CASSSTDTQYF.

The V call is TRBV6-2 or TRBV6-3, the J call TRBJ1-2, with 7 bases matching TRBD1. This CDR3 spans 16 amino acids. Germline loops: CDR1 MNHEY, CDR2 SVGEGT. The trim removed 0 bases at V and 7 bases at J, leaving 11 bases unmatched. CDR3 in DNA: TGTGCCAGCAGTTACTCGATTCCGACAGGGCAAAGTGGCTACACCTTC. This sequence encodes CASSYSIPTGQSGYTF.

The J gene is TRBJ2-1, the V gene TRBV2; tentatively, D is TRBD1 (6 bases). Germline-derived CDR1 and CDR2 are SNHLY and FYNNEI. The CDR3 contains 17 residues. With 2 bases removed from V and 2 bases from J, the gap between germline ends came to 16 bases. The CDR3 DNA reads as TGTGCCAGCAGTGAAAACAGGGCTTTACGTGCCTACAATGAGCAGTTCTTC. It specifies CASSENRALRAYNEQFF.

The chain combines TRBV2 with TRBJ1-5; D might be TRBD1 (6 bases). Between the trimmed V and J ends, which lost 8 bases and 2 bases, there was a span of 10 bases. The CDR3 is made up of 13 amino acids. The germline V gene has CDR1 SNHLY and CDR2 FYNNEI. The CDR3 DNA is TGTGCCAGCCGCGCAGGGGGCAATCAGCCCCAGCATTTT. It specifies CASRAGGNQPQHF.

The V call is TRBV5-1, the J call TRBJ1-3, with D uncertain. This CDR3 spans 13 amino acids. Trimming left V 4 bases short and J 4 bases short, with 9 bases between. Germline CDR1 and CDR2: SGHRS and YFSETQ. The CDR3 DNA reads TGCGCCAGCAGCCTCTGGACCGGAAACACCATATATTTT. This encodes CASSLWTGNTIYF. Using reference TRBV5-1 and TRBJ1-3 for the parts outside the CDR3, the full variable domain is KAGVTQTPRYLIKTRGQQVTLSCSPISGHRSVSWYQQTPGQGLQFLFEYFSETQRNKGNFPGRFSGRQFSNSRSEMNVSTLELGDSALYLCASSLWTGNTIYFGEGSWLTVV.

The rearrangement uses TRBV6-5 and TRBJ1-6; D call uncertain. Germline values: CDR1 MNHEY, CDR2 SVGAGI. This CDR3 region has 14 residues. V dropped 2 bases and J dropped 8 bases, with 10 bases sitting between them. CDR3 bases: TGTGCCAGCAGTTACAGGCAGATCTATTCACCCCTCCACTTT. Its protein is CASSYRQIYSPLHF.

The chain joins TRBV18 to TRBJ2-3; 9 positions match TRBD1. V dropped 6 bases and J dropped 2; count of bases not matched to a gene: 6. The germline CDR1 and CDR2 sequences are KGHSH and LQKENI. The CDR3 loop spans 15 amino acids. The CDR3 nucleotides read TGTGCCAGCTCCGTCGACAGGGGGTCCACAGATACGCAGTATTTT. Protein: CASSVDRGSTDTQYF.

The V and J genes are TRBV13 and TRBJ2-1; no firm D call. Between the trimmed V and J ends, which lost 4 bases and 2 bases, there was a span of 6 bases. Looked up from germline, CDR1 is PRHDT and CDR2 is FYEKMQ (reference sequence). CDR3 length equals 13 residues. CDR3 nucleotides: TGTGCCAGCAGCTATTCCACCTACAATGAGCAGTTCTTC. It translates to CASSYSTYNEQFF. Variable domain in full (rest from reference TRBV13 and TRBJ2-1): AAGVIQSPRHLIKEKRETATLKCYPIPRHDTVYWYQQGPGQDPQFLISFYEKMQSDKGSIPDRFSAQQFSDYHSELNMSSLELGDSALYFCASSYSTYNEQFFGPGTRLTVL.

The chain is built from TRBV5-1 and TRBJ2-2, with D hard to call. Germline lookup yields CDR1 SGHRS and CDR2 YFSETQ. The CDR3 sequence is 14 residues long. V lost 1 base, J lost 5 bases, and 9 bases lay in between. In nucleotides, the CDR3 is TGCGCCAGCAGCTTGTCCGCCCCGACCGGGGAGCTGTTTTTT. Residues: CASSLSAPTGELFF.

V and J are TRBV5-1 and TRBJ1-1; maybe TRBD1 (5 bases). This CDR3 is 14 amino acids long. V was pared by 2 bases and J by 1 base, with 9 bases between. The germline CDR1 and CDR2 sequences are SGHRS and YFSETQ. The DNA of the CDR3 is TGCGCCAGCAGCTTCGAGACAGCGAACACTGAAGCTTTCTTT. Translation gives CASSFETANTEAFF.